The subject of this entry is one T cell receptor (beta chain). Its antigen is as yet unknown. This specimen comes from a study of cytomegalovirus exposure and HLA in healthy donors. Study outcomes and limitations: Most subjects had HLA-A and HLA-B alleles reportedly predicted accurately by TCR beta sequences.

V was pared by 1 base and J by 8 bases, with 2 bases of the junction left unmatched. The length of the CDR3 is 13 residues. Germline CDR1 SEHNR, CDR2 FQNEAQ (reference sequence). Vbeta (60) and Jbeta (13) primers were used in the PCR. Here immunoSEQ multiplex PCR was the method, and the copy in TCRdb shows in-frame clones only, minus some. The sample carries about 210,000 clones, almost 80% recorded once. The source of this sequence is a male donor in good health and CMV-seronegative. Source material: PBMCs. The J gene is TRBJ2-1, the V gene TRBV7-9, with 7 bases that match TRBD2. The CDR3 nucleotides read TGTGCCAGCAGCTTAGGGGGGGGTTATGAGCAGTTCTTC. It yields the protein CASSLGGGYEQFF. The full variable domain, completed using reference TRBV7-9 and TRBJ2-1, is DTGVSQNPRHKITKRGQNVTFRCDPISEHNRLYWYRQTLGQGPEFLTYFQNEAQLEKSRLLSDRFSAERPKGSFSTLEIQRTEQGDSAMYLCASSLGGGYEQFFGPGTRLTVL.